This TCR beta chain was retrieved from a study of blood T cell repertoires in COVID-19. Whole-study context: From the United States, Italy and Spain came samples of acute and convalescent COVID-19. In each case, the material was cDNA or gDNA derived from T cells, B-cell-depleted T cells, or PBMCs.

Clinical history as reported by participants underpinned cohort assignment. The V gene end was trimmed by 5 bases and the J gene end by 7 bases; junction bases not matched to a gene: 2. The germline CDR1 and CDR2 sequences are SNHLY and FYNNEI. The CDR3 has 13 residues. Libraries were prepared by immunoSEQ multiplex PCR; TCRdb keeps only in-frame clonotypes and omits some of them. The sample carries under 250,000 clones, 65% to 85% recorded once. Material: PBMCs or T cells enriched from blood (not recorded which). The chain employs TRBV2 and TRBJ1-6; 7 bases map to TRBD1. This receptor was identified in a man younger than 40 with acute COVID-19. The CDR3 region is CASSPTGNSPLHF. The CDR3 nucleotides read TGTGCCAGCAGTCCGACAGGGAATTCACCCCTCCACTTT.